This TCR beta chain was captured in a study of shared clonotypes between healthy human individuals (dated by TCRdb to the early 2020s). About the full investigation: A few men and a couple of women, aged 18 to 49 years, made up the cohort. For each donor, CD4 naive and CD4 memory were each given three plates, CD8 naive was given two plates, and CD8 memory was given one plate. Each donor's leukapheresis produced roughly between roughly 0.94 and 9.5 billion PBMCs. Blood TCR repertoires of a handful of healthy adults were deeply sequenced to estimate repertoire size and the extent of clonotype sharing between individuals. Different laboratories and diverse techniques were used to prepare libraries and sequence TCR repertoires, to increase sequencing depth and limit assay-specific biases.

The paper's findings and limits, for the study overall: Naive subsets generally had larger estimated clonotype richness than memory subsets did. Only blood was sampled, and tissue TCR repertoires likely differ from those in blood. Because the study included a small number of donors, the genetic and exposure-history diversity represented was limited. Pairwise subsampling led to the expectation that sequencing depth would affect the degree of clonotype sharing among donors. Compared with non-shared clonotypes, the clonotypes found in all four sorted-subset donors had higher generation probabilities. Even with the large sequencing depth, rarefaction of the sorted-subset datasets indicated that sequencing was incomplete. Roughly 5.2% of naive CD4, 3.5% of naive CD8, about 2.1% of memory CD4, and about 0.4% of memory CD8 clonotypes were shared across several donors.

Using the deep immunoSEQ assay, multiplex PCR amplified TCR CDR3 regions from genomic DNA. Extracted genomic DNA from each cell subset was distributed evenly across all wells of several immunoSEQ 96-well plates, and each plate was treated as a replicate. For sorted subsets, each replicate PCR was loaded with approximately 190 ng genomic DNA, equivalent to some 27,000 T cell genomes. The purified libraries were quantified using a Qubit 3.0 fluorometer, sized with a Bioanalyzer 2100, and then quantified again using the KAPA Library Quantification kit. Every immunoSEQ 96-well plate was sequenced on a dedicated single-read 150-cycle Illumina NextSeq 550 flow cell. The published analysis was carried out like this. Because the immunoSEQ output included only junctional sequences and no quality scores, the filtering could not be the same as the filtering used for full-length reads. Sequences were annotated with PyIR, a Python wrapper for IgBLAST v1.9, using IMGT germline references to assign V/J genes and CDR3. Reads with weak V/J assignments (E-value above 1e-6), missing CDR3, stop codons, out-of-frame junctions, or ambiguous translated residues were removed. A V3J clonotype was defined by an identical inferred V gene, J gene, and CDR3 amino acid sequence. To compute the percentage overlap between repertoires, the number of shared unique clonotypes was divided by the size of the smaller repertoire. Richness of each repertoire was evaluated using RTK rarefaction, the Chao1 estimator, and Recon v2.1 estimates of unobserved clonotypes. Generation probabilities were computed with OLGA for all TCRbeta clonotypes obtained by the gDNA method from several donors. What TCRdb holds here is the immuneACCESS table cut down to in-frame rearrangements. Part of the clones is not present; checked against another copy, under half of the missing clones reflect an unresolved V gene, and the others are unexplained. That table is the source of V, J and clone size, and D and trimming were worked out from the DNA. The sample table records 850,000 to 1,100,000 clones; about 80% of these occur just once. About 0.89% of the sample is held by the ten biggest clonotypes.

The junction shows trimming of 6 bases on V and 4 bases on J, and the gene matches do not reach 3 bases of it. The CDR3 spans 13 residues, from the cysteine through the phenylalanine. The read is trimmed to its CDR3 DNA, 39 bases read in frame from base 1. CDR1 and CDR2 (MNHEY, SVGAGI) derive from the germline V gene. Donors were healthy HIV-negative adults with no recently reported acute infections or vaccinations. All donors were Caucasian adults living in Nashville, Tennessee, USA. CD4+ T cells were enriched by magnetic negative selection, after which naive cells were positively selected on CD45RA and the negative fraction was taken as the memory subset. Blood was obtained by leukapheresis, after which PBMCs were separated by Ficoll-Histopaque density gradient centrifugation and cryopreserved in liquid nitrogen vapor phase. Analytical flow cytometry was used to check the purity and quantity of every magnetically sorted T cell population. Genomic DNA was isolated from each sorted fraction and quantified by UV absorbance on a Nanodrop 2000c.

As concerns this clone: What this receptor recognizes is not known. No clone much larger than this one lies a single base away; base qualities are absent. The sample carries other DNA sequences with the same CDR3.

The source is a man younger than 35 in good health. Some clones in this sample may be carry-over from other donors' samples. The chain was built from TRBV6-5 and TRBJ2-3, with 8 bases in between that match TRBD1. Sequencing was done on a sample of memory CD4+ T cells from PBMCs. Explained via the paper, the cell subset or site label denotes: CD45RA-negative fraction. In nucleotide form, the sequence is TGTGCCAGCAGCAGGGGGCGGTCAGATACGCAGTATTTT. Its product reads: CASSRGRSDTQYF.